This TCR beta chain came from a study of T cells in Graves' hyperthyroidism and ophthalmopathy. Study overall: Peripheral blood was obtained at initial diagnosis, preceding any treatment. Findings and caveats of the study: Blood shared most expanded thyroid clonotypes above 0.001.

With duration under 3 months, ophthalmopathy was active: Clinical Activity Score at least 3, NOSPECS at least 4. Template material for amplifying TCR beta CDR3 regions consisted of RNA transcripts. The TCR CDR3 was amplified in a first-round RT-PCR using the HTBI primer set. A single record per CDR3 protein comes from TCRdb applying MiXCR to the multiplex PCR reads. The sample has roughly 520,000 distinct CDR3 sequences; approximately 25% are singletons. The CDR3 spans 17 residues. With 0 bases removed from V and 0 bases from J, the gap between germline ends came to 15 bases. CDR1 and CDR2 (germline): LGHDT, YNNKEL (reference sequence). This clonotype has ten or more counts. Its target is unknown.

The source material was blood. This sequence was found in a woman aged 25 to 39 with Graves' ophthalmopathy. The rearrangement joins TRBV3-1 to TRBJ2-7; D not resolved. CDR3 DNA sequence: TGTGCCAGCAGCCAAGATCGGCCTTGGCGGCGCTCCTACGAGCAGTACTTC. Its protein is CASSQDRPWRRSYEQYF.